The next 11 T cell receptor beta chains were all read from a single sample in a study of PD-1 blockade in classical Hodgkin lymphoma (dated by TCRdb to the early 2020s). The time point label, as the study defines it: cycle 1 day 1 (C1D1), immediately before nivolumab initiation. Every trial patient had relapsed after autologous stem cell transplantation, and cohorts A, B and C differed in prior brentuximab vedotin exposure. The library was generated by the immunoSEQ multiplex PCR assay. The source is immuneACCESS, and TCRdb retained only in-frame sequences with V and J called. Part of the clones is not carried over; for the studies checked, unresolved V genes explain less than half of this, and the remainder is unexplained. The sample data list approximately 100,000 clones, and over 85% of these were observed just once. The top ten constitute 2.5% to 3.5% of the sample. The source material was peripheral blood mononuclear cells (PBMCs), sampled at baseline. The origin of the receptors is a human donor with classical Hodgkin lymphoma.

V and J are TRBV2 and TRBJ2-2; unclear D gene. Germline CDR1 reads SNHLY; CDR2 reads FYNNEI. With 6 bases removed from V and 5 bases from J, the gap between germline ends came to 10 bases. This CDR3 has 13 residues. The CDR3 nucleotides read TGTGCCAGCAGGGCTGACCATACCGGGGAGCTGTTTTTT. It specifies CASRADHTGELFF.

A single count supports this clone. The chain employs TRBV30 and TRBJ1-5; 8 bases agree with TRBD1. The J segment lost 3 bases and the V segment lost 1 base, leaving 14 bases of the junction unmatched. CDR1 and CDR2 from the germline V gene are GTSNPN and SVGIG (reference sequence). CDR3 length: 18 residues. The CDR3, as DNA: TGTGCCTGGAGTGAACGAGACTCAGACAGGGGACTCAATCAGCCCCAGCATTTT. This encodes CAWSERDSDRGLNQPQHF.

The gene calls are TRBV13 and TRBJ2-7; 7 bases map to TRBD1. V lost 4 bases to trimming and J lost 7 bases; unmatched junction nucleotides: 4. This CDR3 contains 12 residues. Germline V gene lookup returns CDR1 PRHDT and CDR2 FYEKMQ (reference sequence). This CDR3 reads CASSSKQGEQYF. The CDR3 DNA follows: TGTGCCAGCAGCTCCAAACAGGGGGAGCAGTACTTC.

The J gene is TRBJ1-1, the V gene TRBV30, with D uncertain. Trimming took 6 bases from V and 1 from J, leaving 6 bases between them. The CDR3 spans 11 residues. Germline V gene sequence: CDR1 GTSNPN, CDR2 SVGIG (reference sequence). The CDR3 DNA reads TGTGCCTGTCGGAGGAACACTGAAGCTTTCTTT. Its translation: CACRRNTEAFF.

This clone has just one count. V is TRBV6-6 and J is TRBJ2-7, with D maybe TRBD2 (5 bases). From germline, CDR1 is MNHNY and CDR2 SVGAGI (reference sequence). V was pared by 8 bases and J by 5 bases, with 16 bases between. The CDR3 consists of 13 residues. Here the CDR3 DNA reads TGTGCCAGCGCCATCACGGGGTGGGACGAGCAGTACTTC. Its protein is CASAITGWDEQYF.

CDR3: CASSLVETEAFF. The CDR3 DNA reads TGTGCCAGCAGCTTAGTGGAGACTGAAGCTTTCTTT. The V and J genes are TRBV11-2 and TRBJ1-1; no clear D gene. Trimming stripped 1 base from V and 5 bases from J, with 5 bases between. CDR3 length: 12 amino acids. CDR1 is SGHAT and CDR2 is FQNNGV in the germline V gene.

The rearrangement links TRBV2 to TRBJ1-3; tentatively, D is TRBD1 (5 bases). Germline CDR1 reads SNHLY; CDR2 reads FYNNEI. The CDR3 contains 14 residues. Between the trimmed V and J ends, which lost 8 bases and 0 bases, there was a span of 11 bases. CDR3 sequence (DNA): TGTGCCAGCGGCCGGGACGGCTCTGGAAACACCATATATTTT. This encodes CASGRDGSGNTIYF.

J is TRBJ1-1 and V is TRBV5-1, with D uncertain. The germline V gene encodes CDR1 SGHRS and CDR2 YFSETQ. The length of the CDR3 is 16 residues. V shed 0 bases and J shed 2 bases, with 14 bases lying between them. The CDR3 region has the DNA TGCGCCAGCAGCTTGGCCCTAATAAGGCATAACACTGAAGCTTTCTTT. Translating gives CASSLALIRHNTEAFF.

The DNA for the CDR3 is TGCGCCAGCAGCCAAGGGGCAAGGACTAGCGGACAAGAGACCCAGTACTTC. It translates to CASSQGARTSGQETQYF. This chain connects TRBV4-1 to TRBJ2-5, with 10 bases identical to TRBD2. Germline values: CDR1 MGHRA, CDR2 YSYEKL. Trimming took 1 base from V and 2 from J; bases not matched to a gene: 7. The CDR3 loop spans 17 amino acids.

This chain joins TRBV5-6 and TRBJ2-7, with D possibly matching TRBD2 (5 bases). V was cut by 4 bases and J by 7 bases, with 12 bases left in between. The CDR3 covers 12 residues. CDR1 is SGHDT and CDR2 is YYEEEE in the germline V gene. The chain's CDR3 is CASSAGVNEQYF. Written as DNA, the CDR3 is TGTGCCAGCAGCGCGGGTGTAAATGAGCAGTACTTC.

The CDR3 DNA sequence: TGTGCCAGCAGCGTAGTGGGGACTAGCGGATTCCAAGAGACCCAGTACTTC. Its translation: CASSVVGTSGFQETQYF. The chain has TRBV9 and TRBJ2-5, with 11 bases lining up with TRBD2. V shed 0 bases and J 1 base; nucleotides not matched to a gene: 5. The CDR3 is 17 residues long. Germline V lookup: CDR1 SGDLS, CDR2 YYNGEE. Full variable domain (rest looked up from reference TRBV9 and TRBJ2-5): DSGVTQTPKHLITATGQRVTLRCSPRSGDLSVYWYQQSLDQGLQFLIQYYNGEERAKGNILERFSAQQFPDLHSELNLSSLELGDSALYFCASSVVGTSGFQETQYFGPGTRLLVL.